The table lists the clone carrying this T cell receptor (beta chain) with many counts. The sample comes from a study of neurological immune-mediated disorders. MiXCR, run by TCRdb on the 5' RACE reads, gives a single entry per CDR3 protein. This sample has around 17,000 distinct CDR3 sequences, with more than 3% found just once. Trimming left V 5 bases short and J 1 base short, with 8 bases between. The CDR3 is made up of 14 amino acids. From germline, CDR1 is SGHAT and CDR2 FQNNGV. The receptor comes from a woman between 35 and 50 years old in good health. The gene calls are TRBV11-2 and TRBJ2-2; D possibly corresponds to TRBD2 (6 bases). Sequences were obtained from CD8+ T cells from blood. The CDR3 spells CASSRRGNTGELFF. The CDR3 DNA follows: TGTGCCAGCAGCCGGAGGGGGAACACCGGGGAGCTGTTTTTT.